The 23 T cell receptor beta chains below were found in one sample sequenced in a study of blood T cell repertoires in COVID-19. The repertoire was sequenced with immunoSEQ multiplex PCR; TCRdb's copy has only in-frame clones and lacks some. There are 81,000 or so clones in the sample; 75% to 90% occur only once, and 12% lies in the top ten. The sequenced material came from peripheral blood. These TCRs come from a man between 65 and 85 years old with active or convalescent COVID-19.

The rearrangement uses TRBV7-3 and TRBJ2-2; the match to TRBD1 covers 9 bases. J gave up 7 bases and V 6 bases, and 6 bases lay outside the gene matches. The germline V gene has CDR1 SGHTA and CDR2 FQGTGA. The CDR3 consists of 14 residues. The CDR3 coding sequence is TGTGCCAGCAGGGTTACAGGGGGCAACGGGGAGCTGTTTTTT. Encoded protein: CASRVTGGNGELFF.

This clone has more than one count but fewer than ten. This chain links TRBV6-5 with TRBJ2-1; 7 bases are shared with TRBD1. The length of the CDR3 is 15 residues. Germline CDR1 reads MNHEY; CDR2 reads SVGAGI. Losses at the gene ends were 2 bases for V and 9 bases for J; bases not matched to a gene: 10. The CDR3 nucleotides read TGTGCCAGCAGTTACGCCGGGGACAGTCGCCGTGAGCAGTTCTTC. Its protein product is CASSYAGDSRREQFF.

The rearrangement links TRBV24-1 to TRBJ1-2; D is undetermined. Trimming shortened V by 5 bases and J by 1 base, and 7 bases separated the two germline ends. There are 13 residues in the CDR3. Germline V gene lookup returns CDR1 KGHDR and CDR2 SFDVKD. The CDR3 DNA is TGTGCCACCAGTGTAGCCGATAACTATGGCTACACCTTC. Residues: CATSVADNYGYTF.

The V gene is TRBV2, the J gene TRBJ2-7, with 10 bases lining up with TRBD1. CDR3 length: 13 amino acids. Per germline, CDR1 SNHLY and CDR2 FYNNEI. V was clipped by 1 base and J by 12 bases; unmatched bases: 6. The CDR3 sequence is CASSEVGTGVRYF. DNA for the CDR3: TGTGCCAGCAGTGAAGTTGGGACAGGGGTCCGGTACTTC.

The gene calls are TRBV10-3 and TRBJ2-5; 12 nucleotides match TRBD2. Germline trimming cut 3 bases from V and 0 bases from J; bases unmatched to any gene: 2. Germline V gene data show CDR1 as ENHRY and CDR2 as SYGVKD. The CDR3 is made up of 16 amino acids. The CDR3 DNA reads TGTGCCATCAGTGACTGGACTAGCGGGGACCAAGAGACCCAGTACTTC. Translation: CAISDWTSGDQETQYF.

The gene calls are TRBV28 and TRBJ1-1, with 7 bases identical to TRBD1. Germline values: CDR1 MDHEN, CDR2 SYDVKM. V gave up 6 bases and J gave up 4 bases; unmatched junction bases: 11. CDR3 length: 15 residues. This CDR3 is CASRSWTGGATEAFF. CDR3 bases: TGTGCCAGCAGAAGTTGGACAGGCGGGGCCACTGAAGCTTTCTTT.

V and J are TRBV30 and TRBJ1-1; 7 bases fit TRBD1. This CDR3 has 13 amino acids. CDR1 and CDR2 (germline): GTSNPN, SVGIG (reference sequence). After removal of 0 bases from V and 5 bases from J, the junction contained 3 bases not matched to a gene. CDR3 DNA sequence: TGTGCCTGGAGTGTTCTCAGGGGGACTGAAGCTTTCTTT. Translated, it gives CAWSVLRGTEAFF.

The chain joins TRBV24-1 to TRBJ1-1; D might be TRBD1 (5 bases). V lost 3 bases and J lost 3, with 16 bases in between. The germline gives CDR1 KGHDR, CDR2 SFDVKD. This CDR3 contains 16 residues. CDR3 in amino acids: CATSDAGRGGDTEAFF. The DNA for the CDR3 is TGTGCCACCAGTGATGCCGGACGGGGCGGGGACACTGAAGCTTTCTTT.

The CDR3 loop reads CASSLRQGGETQYF. Written as DNA, the CDR3 is TGTGCCAGCAGCTTGAGGCAGGGCGGCGAGACCCAGTACTTC. The chain employs TRBV5-6 and TRBJ2-5; D is possibly TRBD1 (5 bases). Germline CDR1 reads SGHDT; CDR2 reads YYEEEE. The CDR3 is 14 residues long. V dropped 1 base and J dropped 5 bases, with 12 bases sitting between them.

This clone turned up a few times. The rearrangement links TRBV29-1 to TRBJ2-7, with 11 positions matching TRBD1. Unmatched junction bases numbered 4, after V lost 4 bases and J lost 5 bases. CDR1 is SQVTM, CDR2 ANQGSEA, per germline. The CDR3 sequence is 13 residues long. The CDR3 protein is CSVVRDRGNEQYF. Here the CDR3 DNA reads TGCAGCGTTGTCCGGGACAGGGGGAACGAGCAGTACTTC.

The CDR3 region is CASSLRGSAYEQYF. CDR3 DNA sequence: TGTGCCAGCAGCTTACGGGGTAGCGCATACGAGCAGTACTTC. The chain couples TRBV7-2 to TRBJ2-7; a possible D gene is TRBD2 (5 bases). The CDR3 length is 14 residues. From germline, CDR1 is SGHTA and CDR2 FQGNSA. The V end was cut by 2 bases, the J end by 4 bases, with 12 bases between.

This clone appeared a few times. The gene calls are TRBV4-2 and TRBJ1-2; D perhaps matches TRBD1 (6 bases). The length of the CDR3 is 17 residues. The V gene's germline CDR1 is LGHNA and CDR2 YNFKEQ. Trimming took 1 base from V and 4 from J, leaving 19 bases between them. This CDR3 reads CASSQVIGVGQTYGYTF. The CDR3 nucleotides are TGTGCCAGCAGCCAAGTGATCGGGGTTGGACAGACCTATGGCTACACCTTC.

The chain joins TRBV25-1 to TRBJ1-4; 11 bases map to TRBD1. J lost 7 bases, V lost 4 bases, and 2 bases had no gene match. This CDR3 comprises 14 residues. Germline V gives CDR1 MGHDK, CDR2 SYGVNS. CDR3 DNA: TGTGCCAGCAGTGCGGGACAGGGGGTTGAAAAACTGTTTTTT. The encoded protein is CASSAGQGVEKLFF.

This chain connects TRBV30 to TRBJ1-1; 8 bases fit TRBD1. The germline V gene encodes CDR1 GTSNPN and CDR2 SVGIG (reference sequence). This CDR3 has 15 amino acids. V lost 5 bases to trimming and J lost 4 bases; unmatched junction nucleotides: 12. The DNA for the CDR3 is TGTGCCTGGGCTACGGGACAGGCGAGAGGCACTGAAGCTTTCTTT. Amino acids: CAWATGQARGTEAFF. The complete variable domain, with remaining parts taken from reference TRBV30 and TRBJ1-1, reads SQTIHQWPATLVQPVGSPLSLECTVEGTSNPNLYWYRQAAGRGLQLLFYSVGIGQISSEVPQNLSASRPQDRQFILSSKKLLLSDSGFYLCAWATGQARGTEAFFGQGTRLTVV.

This clone is a singleton in its sample. The chain carries TRBV5-1 and TRBJ2-2; no clear D gene. V lost 5 bases, J lost 0 bases, and 8 bases lay in between. This CDR3 comprises 14 residues. The V gene's germline CDR1 is SGHRS and CDR2 YFSETQ. CDR3 sequence: CASRVTANTGELFF. For the CDR3, the DNA is TGCGCCAGCAGGGTAACTGCGAACACCGGGGAGCTGTTTTTT.

V gene TRBV5-5 combines with J gene TRBJ1-1, with 9 positions matching TRBD1. V lost 4 bases, J lost 4 bases, and 5 bases stayed unmatched. Germline CDR1 is SGHKS and CDR2 is YYEKEE (reference sequence). The CDR3 runs to 14 residues. The CDR3 DNA reads as TGTGCCAGCAGCATCCGACAGGGGGGCACTGAAGCTTTCTTT. It codes for CASSIRQGGTEAFF.

The chain couples TRBV7-9 to TRBJ1-2; D gene ambiguous. The CDR3 is made up of 13 amino acids. Trimming took off 5 bases at V and 2 bases at J, with 9 bases between the two ends. Germline V gene data show CDR1 as SEHNR and CDR2 as FQNEAQ (reference sequence). The CDR3 DNA follows: TGTGCCAGCAGCCCCCGGGGAAACTATGGCTACACCTTC. It codes for CASSPRGNYGYTF.

The rearrangement links TRBV7-2 to TRBJ1-5, with D perhaps matching TRBD1 (5 bases). CDR1 and CDR2 from the germline V gene are SGHTA and FQGNSA. Trimming cost V 2 bases and J 9 bases, with 14 bases left between them. The CDR3 is 14 residues long. In DNA form, the CDR3 reads TGTGCCAGCAGCTTAACCACAGGTCCTCTGCCCCAGCATTTT. Translated: CASSLTTGPLPQHF. Looking up the rest from reference TRBV7-2 and TRBJ1-5 gives the full variable domain: GAGVSQSPSNKVTEKGKDVELRCDPISGHTALYWYRQSLGQGLEFLIYFQGNSAPDKSGLPSDRFSAERTGGSVSTLTIQRTQQEDSAVYLCASSLTTGPLPQHFGDGTRLSIL.

This chain connects TRBV6-2 or TRBV6-3 to TRBJ1-5; D possibly corresponds to TRBD1 (5 bases). Deletions cut 0 bases from V and 7 bases from J, with 13 bases between. CDR3 length: 15 residues. Looked up from germline, CDR1 is MNHEY and CDR2 is SVGEGT. The CDR3 protein is CASSYSIGARQPQHF. The DNA of the CDR3 is TGTGCCAGCAGTTACTCCATAGGGGCACGGCAGCCCCAGCATTTT.

V gene TRBV5-1 combines with J gene TRBJ2-4; TRBD1 matches 7 bases. Germline CDR1 and CDR2: SGHRS and YFSETQ. V dropped 1 base and J dropped 11; count of bases not matched to a gene: 9. The CDR3 is 14 residues long. The CDR3 DNA reads as TGCGCCAGCAGCTTGAGGGACAGACCCGATCTTCAGTACTTC. Encoded protein: CASSLRDRPDLQYF.

Here the CDR3 reads CASSRTGTTEAFF. The CDR3, as DNA: TGTGCCAGCAGCCGAACAGGGACCACTGAAGCTTTCTTT. The V and J genes are TRBV2 and TRBJ1-1; tentatively, D is TRBD1 (6 bases). V gave up 6 bases and J gave up 4 bases, with 12 bases separating them. Germline V gene data show CDR1 as SNHLY and CDR2 as FYNNEI. CDR3 size: 13 residues.

The CDR3 region is CASSLTGGGTDTQYF. The CDR3 bases are TGTGCCAGCAGCCTCACGGGGGGGGGCACAGATACGCAGTATTTT. The chain combines TRBV5-4 with TRBJ2-3; 8 positions agree with TRBD2. This CDR3 contains 15 residues. V lost 4 bases to trimming and J lost 1 base; unmatched junction nucleotides: 5. Germline assignment: CDR1 SGHNT and CDR2 YYREEE (reference sequence).

This chain joins TRBV2 and TRBJ2-5, with D hard to call. The germline V gene has CDR1 SNHLY and CDR2 FYNNEI. The CDR3 length is 12 residues. V gave up 6 bases and J gave up 5 bases, with 10 bases separating them. The CDR3 loop reads CASSHYGETQYF. The CDR3 DNA reads TGTGCCAGCAGCCACTACGGGGAGACCCAGTACTTC.